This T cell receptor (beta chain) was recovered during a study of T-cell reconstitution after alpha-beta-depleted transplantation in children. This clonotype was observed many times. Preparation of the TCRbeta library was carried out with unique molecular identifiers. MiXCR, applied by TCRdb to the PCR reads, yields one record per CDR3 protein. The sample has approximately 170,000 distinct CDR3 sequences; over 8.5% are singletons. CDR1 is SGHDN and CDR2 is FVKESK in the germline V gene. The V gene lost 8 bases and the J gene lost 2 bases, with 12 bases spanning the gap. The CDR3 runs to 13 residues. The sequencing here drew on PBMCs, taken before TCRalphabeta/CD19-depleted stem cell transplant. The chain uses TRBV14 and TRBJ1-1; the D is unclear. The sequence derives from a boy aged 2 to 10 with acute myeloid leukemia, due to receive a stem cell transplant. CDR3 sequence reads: CASSRQENTEAFF. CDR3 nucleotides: TGTGCCAGCTCGAGGCAGGAAAACACTGAAGCTTTCTTT.